Following are 23 T cell receptor beta chains from one sample sequenced in a study of shared clonotypes between healthy human individuals. The protocol was immunoSEQ multiplex PCR, while the TCRdb copy is restricted to in-frame clones and leaves out a portion. The repertoire holds around 430,000 clones, with about 76% as singletons. Source material: PBMCs. These receptors were collected from a woman aged 40 to 50 in good health. Some clones in this sample may be carry-over from other donors' samples.

V usage is TRBV27 and J usage is TRBJ2-1; TRBD2 matches at 7 bases. CDR1 and CDR2 from the germline V gene are MNHEY and SMNVEV (reference sequence). V lost 2 bases and J lost 9; bases outside the gene matches: 7. CDR3 length equals 14 residues. CDR3 in amino acids: CASSLHRLAIEQFF. The CDR3 DNA reads TGTGCCAGCAGTTTACACAGACTAGCCATTGAGCAGTTCTTC.

V is TRBV30 and J is TRBJ2-2; D call uncertain. Germline V gives CDR1 GTSNPN, CDR2 SVGIG (reference sequence). The CDR3 contains 13 residues. V was clipped by 3 bases and J by 1 base, with 6 bases between them. The CDR3 loop reads CAWSYGNTGELFF. The CDR3 DNA reads as TGTGCCTGGAGCTACGGGAACACCGGGGAGCTGTTTTTT.

There are many counts of this clone. The chain joins TRBV7-8 to TRBJ1-2; weak D call: TRBD1 (6 bases). The CDR3 spans 14 residues. Trimming removed 5 bases at V and 6 bases at J, with 16 bases between. Germline V gives CDR1 SGHVS, CDR2 FQNEAQ. CDR3 region: CASSPRGGTHGYTF. DNA for the CDR3: TGTGCCAGCAGCCCTAGGGGGGGTACCCATGGCTACACCTTC. Drawing the rest from reference TRBV7-8 and TRBJ1-2, the complete variable domain is GAGVSQSPRYKVAKRGQDVALRCDPISGHVSLFWYQQALGQGPEFLTYFQNEAQLDKSGLPSDRFFAERPEGSVSTLKIQRTQQEDSAVYLCASSPRGGTHGYTFGSGTRLTVV.

The gene calls are TRBV28 and TRBJ1-5, with a tentative D call TRBD1 (5 bases). Germline CDR1 is MDHEN and CDR2 is SYDVKM. Trimming pared 8 bases from V and 1 base from J, leaving 15 bases between. CDR3 length equals 15 residues. The CDR3 DNA reads as TGTGCCAGCCGTCAGTTCAGGGCAAGCAATCAGCCCCAGCATTTT. This encodes CASRQFRASNQPQHF.

CDR3 protein: CASSPGGTGSYEQYF. The CDR3, as DNA: TGCGCCAGCAGCCCAGGGGGGACGGGCTCCTACGAGCAGTACTTC. This chain connects TRBV4-1 to TRBJ2-7, with D possibly matching TRBD1 (7 bases). The germline CDR1 and CDR2 sequences are MGHRA and YSYEKL. The CDR3 extends over 15 amino acids. Trimming left V 4 bases short and J 0 bases short, with 13 bases between.

This chain connects TRBV7-2 to TRBJ2-1; 7 positions match TRBD1. The germline gives CDR1 SGHTA, CDR2 FQGNSA. V shed 8 bases, J shed 8 bases, and the junction held 9 bases outside the gene matches. The CDR3 runs 13 residues. The CDR3 protein is CASWASGQDEQFF. Written as DNA, the CDR3 is TGTGCCAGCTGGGCAAGTGGACAGGATGAGCAGTTCTTC. The variable domain in full, completed from reference TRBV7-2 and TRBJ2-1, reads GAGVSQSPSNKVTEKGKDVELRCDPISGHTALYWYRQSLGQGLEFLIYFQGNSAPDKSGLPSDRFSAERTGGSVSTLTIQRTQQEDSAVYLCASWASGQDEQFFGPGTRLTVL.

This clone appeared a single time. V usage is TRBV7-2 and J usage is TRBJ2-1; D gene ambiguous. This CDR3 contains 14 residues. Trimming shortened V by 0 bases and J by 2 bases, and 5 bases separated the two germline ends. CDR1 is SGHTA and CDR2 is FQGNSA in the germline V gene. CDR3 region: CASSLAITYNEQFF. The CDR3 region has the DNA TGTGCCAGCAGCTTAGCGATAACCTACAATGAGCAGTTCTTC.

This rearrangement joins TRBV7-9 to TRBJ1-2; no definite D call. V was pared by 2 bases and J by 8 bases, with 12 bases between. Germline loops: CDR1 SEHNR, CDR2 FQNEAQ (reference sequence). CDR3 length equals 13 residues. The CDR3 sequence: CASSLPDVRGYTF. CDR3 nucleotides: TGTGCCAGCAGCTTACCGGACGTAAGGGGCTACACCTTC.

The chain uses TRBV30 and TRBJ2-2, with 8 bases lining up with TRBD1. There are 14 residues in the CDR3. CDR1 is GTSNPN, CDR2 SVGIG, per germline (reference sequence). The DNA of the CDR3 is TGTGCGTGTGACAGGGGCCTTGTTACCGGGGAGCTGTTTTTT. Translated: CACDRGLVTGELFF.

This chain uses TRBV21-1 with TRBJ2-4; the table's D call, TRBD2, was not checked against the DNA. TRBV21-1 is a pseudogene segment. This CDR3 is 15 amino acids long. CDR3 sequence: CASSDLGGTKNIQYF. CDR3 coding DNA: TGTGCCAGCAGCGATCTAGGAGGGACGAAAAACATTCAGTACTTC.

V and J are TRBV5-1 and TRBJ2-7, with D uncertain. Germline assignment: CDR1 SGHRS and CDR2 YFSETQ. Trimming cost V 4 bases and J 7 bases, with 15 bases left between them. This CDR3 is built from 13 residues. As DNA, the CDR3 is TGCGCCAGCAGCCCTGGACCCGTTTGGGAGCAGTACTTC. Translating it yields CASSPGPVWEQYF.

The genes are TRBV19 and TRBJ2-1, with 7 positions matching TRBD2. The ends lost 1 base at V and 2 bases at J; junction bases unmatched: 8. The CDR3 spans 17 residues. In germline, CDR1 is LNHDA, CDR2 SQIVND (reference sequence). The CDR3 is CASSIATAGDTYNEQFF. The CDR3 DNA reads TGTGCCAGTAGTATAGCGACGGCGGGAGACACCTACAATGAGCAGTTCTTC.

This sequence joins TRBV4-1 and TRBJ1-2; tentatively, D is TRBD1 (6 bases). The germline V gene encodes CDR1 MGHRA and CDR2 YSYEKL. The V end was cut by 2 bases, the J end by 6 bases, with 16 bases between. The CDR3 runs to 15 residues. CDR3: CASSQNPRTVNGYTF. DNA of the CDR3: TGCGCCAGCAGCCAAAATCCTCGGACAGTTAATGGCTACACCTTC.

The V and J genes are TRBV7-6 and TRBJ2-1, with no clear D. V lost 5 bases and J lost 0, with 11 bases in between. The CDR3 sequence is 15 residues long. Germline values: CDR1 SGHVS, CDR2 FNYEAQ. The CDR3 sequence: CASSTQPGSYNEQFF. Here the CDR3 DNA reads TGTGCCAGCAGCACCCAACCCGGCTCCTACAATGAGCAGTTCTTC.

The gene calls are TRBV11-3 and TRBJ2-1; D ambiguous. V was pared by 1 base and J by 5 bases, with 12 bases between. The CDR3 extends over 15 amino acids. Germline CDR1 is SGHNT and CDR2 is YENEEA. CDR3 sequence reads: CASSLGGPINNEQFF. The CDR3 DNA is TGTGCCAGCAGCTTAGGCGGCCCTATAAACAATGAGCAGTTCTTC.

The chain has TRBV4-1 and TRBJ2-7, with 7 bases fitting TRBD2. The ends lost 0 bases at V and 1 base at J; junction bases unmatched: 12. The CDR3 is made up of 18 amino acids. From germline, CDR1 is MGHRA and CDR2 YSYEKL. The CDR3 bases are TGCGCCAGCAGCCAAGACCTCTCGGGAGGTACCTTATCCTACGAGCAGTACTTC. Its protein product is CASSQDLSGGTLSYEQYF.

V gene TRBV28 combines with J gene TRBJ2-5; 7 bases map to TRBD2. The DNA end lines up better with TRBJ2-7; the J call may be wrong. This CDR3 is built from 13 residues. Per the germline V gene, CDR1 is MDHEN and CDR2 is SYDVKM. CDR3 sequence (DNA): TGTGCCAGCATTCGGGGGGTCACCTACGAGCAGTACTTC. Translation: CASIRGVTYEQYF.

The gene calls are TRBV9 and TRBJ2-3, with 8 bases identical to TRBD2. Germline CDR1 is SGDLS and CDR2 is YYNGEE. The CDR3 contains 16 residues. V was clipped by 0 bases and J by 4 bases; unmatched bases: 7. The CDR3 spells CASSVVGAGVPDTQYF. The DNA of the CDR3 is TGTGCCAGCAGCGTAGTGGGAGCGGGAGTTCCAGATACGCAGTATTTT. Drawing the rest from reference TRBV9 and TRBJ2-3, the complete variable domain is DSGVTQTPKHLITATGQRVTLRCSPRSGDLSVYWYQQSLDQGLQFLIQYYNGEERAKGNILERFSAQQFPDLHSELNLSSLELGDSALYFCASSVVGAGVPDTQYFGPGTRLTVL.

This clone was counted many times. The chain employs TRBV6-1 and TRBJ2-7; possibly TRBD2 for D (6 bases). Trimming took 6 bases from V and 3 from J, leaving 12 bases between them. The CDR3 has 13 residues. CDR1 MNHNS and CDR2 SASEGT come from the germline V gene. DNA for the CDR3: TGTGCCAGCAGCCTTGTGGGGGGCTACGAGCAGTACTTC. Protein product: CASSLVGGYEQYF.

This clone occurred a few times. The chain employs TRBV5-4 and TRBJ2-1, with D perhaps TRBD1 (5 bases). This CDR3 is 15 amino acids long. CDR1 is SGHNT and CDR2 is YYREEE in the germline V gene (reference sequence). V shed 4 bases and J shed 2 bases, with 13 bases lying between them. As DNA, the CDR3 is TGTGCCAGCAGCCAGGACATCCCTACCTACAATGAGCAGTTCTTC. As protein: CASSQDIPTYNEQFF.

For the CDR3, the DNA is TGTGCCAGCAGCCAAGTATACCAAGAGACCCAGTACTTC. Encoded protein: CASSQVYQETQYF. The chain employs TRBV14 and TRBJ2-5; D is undetermined. Trimming removed 1 base from V and 0 bases from J, with 3 bases in between. The CDR3 length is 13 residues. Germline V lookup: CDR1 SGHDN, CDR2 FVKESK.

Details on this clone: This may be a read error: a much more frequent sequence differs by one nucleotide. The chain recombines TRBV5-1 with TRBJ2-1; 10 nucleotides match TRBD2. Germline lookup yields CDR1 SGHRS and CDR2 YFSETQ. The CDR3 spans 17 residues. CDR3 protein: CASSLEASGSSYNERFF. CDR3 DNA sequence: TGCGCCAGCAGCTTGGAGGCTAGCGGGAGCTCCTACAATGAGCGGTTCTTC.

The chain combines TRBV18 with TRBJ2-7; 11 nucleotides align to TRBD2. With V trimmed by 1 base and J by 2 bases, 7 bases remained unmatched. The CDR3 has 17 residues. Per germline, CDR1 KGHSH and CDR2 LQKENI. As DNA, the CDR3 is TGTGCCAGCTCACCACGGACTAGCGGGTCCAGTACCTACGAGCAGTACTTC. Translation gives CASSPRTSGSSTYEQYF.